This paragraph reports one T cell receptor (beta chain). Its antigen is as yet unknown. Germline V gene data show CDR1 as MGHDK and CDR2 as SYGVNS. The CDR3 sequence is 16 residues long. With 6 bases removed from V and 0 bases from J, the gap between germline ends came to 14 bases. This sample is drawn from a study of OX40 agonist ivuxolimab in advanced cancers. Points from the study as a whole: In general, CD8+ T cells held more expanded clones than CD4+ did, on average. At 0.1 to 3.0 mg/kg, CD4+ and CD8+ blood T cells expanded clonally by week 6.

Profiled with immunoSEQ multiplex PCR; TCRdb holds only in-frame clones, not every one. The repertoire holds about 81,000 clones, with 70% to 90% as singletons. This specimen was CD4+ or CD8+ T cells sorted from blood, taken in a trial of the OX40 agonist ivuxolimab. This TCR was recovered from an adult with an advanced solid tumor such as melanoma, head and neck, liver or kidney cancer. This rearrangement joins TRBV25-1 to TRBJ2-2, with a weak D call TRBD1 (6 bases). Here the CDR3 reads CASRNGQYANTGELFF. CDR3 DNA: TGTGCCAGCAGGAACGGACAGTACGCGAACACCGGGGAGCTGTTTTTT.